These 5 T cell receptor beta chains originate from one sample sequenced in a study of tumor-infiltrating lymphocytes in primary liver carcinoma. Germline DNA was also extracted, while the blood RNA originated from unsorted whole blood. cDNA specific to TCR beta was made from about 0.45 ug of total RNA, with a constant-region primer employed for priming. Slightly modified ARM-PCR, run as three nested multiplex PCR rounds, produced the TCR beta libraries. The first two PCR rounds used TRBV1-TRBV30 primers with a Cbeta primer, around 10 cycles each. TCRdb re-called the multiplex PCR reads with MiXCR, one entry per CDR3 protein. Here the sample spans under 200,000 distinct CDR3 sequences, less than 65% being singletons. The sequenced sample was peripheral blood. The receptor set was obtained from an older woman with primary liver carcinoma and hepatitis B virus infection.

This clonotype was seen ten or more times. The V gene is TRBV5-5, the J gene TRBJ2-1, with D perhaps matching TRBD1 or TRBD2 (5 bases each). V gave up 5 bases and J gave up 10 bases, with 22 bases separating them. This CDR3 is built from 15 residues. Germline V gene data show CDR1 as SGHKS and CDR2 as YYEKEE (reference sequence). This CDR3 is CASRSEGRGRGEQFF. In DNA form, the CDR3 reads TGTGCCAGCAGATCAGAGGGTCGGGGCCGTGGGGAGCAGTTCTTC. The full variable domain, completed using reference TRBV5-5 and TRBJ2-1, is DAGVTQSPTHLIKTRGQQVTLRCSPISGHKSVSWYQQVLGQGPQFIFQYYEKEERGRGNFPDRFSARQFPNYSSELNVNALLLGDSALYLCASRSEGRGRGEQFFGPGTRLTVL.

This clonotype was observed at least ten times. The rearrangement links TRBV7-8 to TRBJ2-2; perhaps TRBD2 as D (5 bases). CDR1 is SGHVS and CDR2 is FQNEAQ in the germline V gene. Between the trimmed V and J ends, which lost 5 bases and 6 bases, there was a span of 10 bases. This CDR3 contains 13 residues. This CDR3 reads CASSPRRAGELFF. CDR3 in DNA: TGTGCCAGCAGCCCCCGGCGGGCCGGGGAGCTGTTTTTT.

A remark on this clonotype: Compared with germline, one end of the junction differs, possibly owing to a read error. This sequence joins TRBV11-3 and TRBJ2-5, with a tentative D call TRBD2 (6 bases). CDR1 and CDR2 from the germline V gene are SGHNT and YENEEA. There are 16 residues in the CDR3. CDR3 DNA sequence: TGTGCCAGCAGCCCACATAGCGGAGCCAACCAAGTGACCCAGTACTTC. Translating it yields CASSPHSGANQVTQYF.

A word on this clonotype: With a much larger clone just one base away, this may be a read error. The chain uses TRBV12-3 or TRBV12-4 and TRBJ2-2, with 7 positions matching TRBD2. The CDR3 has 14 residues. CDR3 coding DNA: TGTGCCAGCAGTTTGCGGGAGAAGACCGGGGAGCCGTTTTTT. Its protein is CASSLREKTGEPFF.

Worth noting for this clonotype: Since a much larger clone is just one base distant, this may be a read error. This chain connects TRBV6-6 to TRBJ1-5; the match to TRBD1 covers 8 bases. CDR3 length equals 15 residues. The V gene's germline CDR1 is MNHNY and CDR2 SVGAGI (reference sequence). In DNA, the CDR3 is TGTGCCAGCAGACGAGGACAGGGAAGCAGTCAGCCCCAGCATTTT. Residues: CASRRGQGSSQPQHF.